This T cell receptor (beta chain) was recorded in a study of spatial heterogeneity in lung cancer. This clonotype was picked up many times. Its specificity is unknown. CDR3 size: 16 residues. The V gene's germline CDR1 is DFQATT and CDR2 SNEGSKA (reference sequence). Trimming took 3 bases from V and 3 from J; bases not matched to a gene: 7. Time point in this sample: sample taken at primary tumor resection. Study results and limitations: Tracking of tumor mutation counts was seen in expanded intratumoral alpha and beta TCR counts.

TCRdb passed the 5' RACE reads through MiXCR, listing each CDR3 protein once. The repertoire holds around 95,000 distinct CDR3 sequences, 3.5% to 5% seen once, with 21% in the top ten. The material was lung tumor tissue, obtained at surgery. The chain has TRBV20-1 and TRBJ2-3, with TRBD2 identical over 12 bases. The TCR was taken from a male donor with early-stage non-small cell lung cancer. The CDR3 sequence: CSARALAGGGTDTQYF. The CDR3 nucleotides read TGCAGTGCTAGGGCACTAGCGGGAGGTGGGACAGATACGCAGTATTTT.